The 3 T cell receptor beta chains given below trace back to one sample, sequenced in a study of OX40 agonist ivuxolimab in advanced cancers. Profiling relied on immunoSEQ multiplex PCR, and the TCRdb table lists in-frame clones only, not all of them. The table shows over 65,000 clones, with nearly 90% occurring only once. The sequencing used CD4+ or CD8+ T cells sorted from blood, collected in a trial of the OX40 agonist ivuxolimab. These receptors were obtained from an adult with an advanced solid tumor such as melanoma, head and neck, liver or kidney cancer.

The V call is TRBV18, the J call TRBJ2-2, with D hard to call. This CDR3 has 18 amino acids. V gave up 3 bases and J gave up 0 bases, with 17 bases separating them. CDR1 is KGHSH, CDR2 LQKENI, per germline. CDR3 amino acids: CASSPTPPSRANTGELFF. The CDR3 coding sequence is TGTGCCAGCTCACCTACCCCCCCTTCTCGGGCGAACACCGGGGAGCTGTTTTTT.

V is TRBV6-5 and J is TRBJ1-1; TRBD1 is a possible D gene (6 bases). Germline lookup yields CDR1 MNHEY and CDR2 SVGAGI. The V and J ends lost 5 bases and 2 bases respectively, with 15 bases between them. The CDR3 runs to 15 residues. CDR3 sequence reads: CASSPSTGRNTEAFF. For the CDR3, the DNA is TGTGCCAGCAGTCCCAGTACAGGGAGAAACACTGAAGCTTTCTTT.

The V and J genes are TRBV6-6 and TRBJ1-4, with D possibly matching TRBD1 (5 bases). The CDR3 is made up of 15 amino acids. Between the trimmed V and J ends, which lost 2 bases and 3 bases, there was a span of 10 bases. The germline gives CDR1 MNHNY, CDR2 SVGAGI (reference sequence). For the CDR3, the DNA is TGTGCCAGCAGTTACGGACGGGGGTCTAATGAAAAACTGTTTTTT. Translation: CASSYGRGSNEKLFF.